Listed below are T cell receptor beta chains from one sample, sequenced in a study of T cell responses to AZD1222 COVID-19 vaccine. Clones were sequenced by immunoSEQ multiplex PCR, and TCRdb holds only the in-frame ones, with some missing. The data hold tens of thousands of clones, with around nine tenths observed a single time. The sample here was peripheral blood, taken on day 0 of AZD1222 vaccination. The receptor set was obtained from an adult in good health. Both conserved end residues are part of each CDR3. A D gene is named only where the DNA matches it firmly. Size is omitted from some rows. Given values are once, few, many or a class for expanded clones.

cdr3_nt: TGTGCCAGCAGCTCCCGTCCCGGGACTAGCGGGGGTCTCTACGAGCAGTACTTC
cdr3_aa: CASSSRPGTSGGLYEQYF
d_call: TRBD2
j_call: TRBJ2-7
clone_size: -
v_call: TRBV7-9

cdr3_nt: TGTGCCAGCAGTTACTCGGGGACAGATACGCAGTATTTT
cdr3_aa: CASSYSGTDTQYF
d_call: -
j_call: TRBJ2-3
clone_size: -
v_call: TRBV6-5

cdr3_nt: TGTGCCAGTTACCGACCTTACTCTTACTCTGGAAACACCATATATTTT
cdr3_aa: CASYRPYSYSGNTIYF
d_call: -
j_call: TRBJ1-3
clone_size: -
v_call: TRBV19

cdr3_nt: TGTGCCAGCAGTGCTAGGGAGCTCGGGGAGCTGTTTTTT
cdr3_aa: CASSARELGELFF
d_call: -
j_call: TRBJ2-2
clone_size: -
v_call: TRBV2

cdr3_nt: TGCAGTCCAAGTGTCAGGCTTCGGGAGACCCAGTACTTC
cdr3_aa: CSPSVRLRETQYF
d_call: -
j_call: TRBJ2-5
clone_size: -
v_call: TRBV20-1

cdr3_nt: TGCGCCAGGGGGGGGCAGCAAGAGACCCAGTACTTC
cdr3_aa: CARGGQQETQYF
d_call: -
j_call: TRBJ2-5
clone_size: -
v_call: TRBV23-1

cdr3_nt: TGTGCCAGCAGCCTAGGGATTCTCGGGGAGACCCAGTACTTC
cdr3_aa: CASSLGILGETQYF
d_call: -
j_call: TRBJ2-5
clone_size: -
v_call: TRBV2

cdr3_nt: TGTGCCACCAGCCGTAACACTGAAGCTTTCTTT
cdr3_aa: CATSRNTEAFF
d_call: -
j_call: TRBJ1-1
clone_size: once
v_call: TRBV15

cdr3_nt: TGTGCCAGCAGCTTGCCCAGGACAGGGGGTTATGAAAAACTGTTTTTT
cdr3_aa: CASSLPRTGGYEKLFF
d_call: TRBD1
j_call: TRBJ1-4
clone_size: once
v_call: TRBV7-9

cdr3_nt: TGTGCCAGCAGCCTATATACTGGAGGGGGTTCGTCCTTC
cdr3_aa: CASSLYTGGGSSF
d_call: -
j_call: TRBJ1-2
clone_size: -
v_call: TRBV12-3/TRBV12-4

cdr3_nt: TGTGCCAGCAACCGGGACAGGAGCTACGAGCAGTACTTC
cdr3_aa: CASNRDRSYEQYF
d_call: TRBD1
j_call: TRBJ2-7
clone_size: -
v_call: TRBV11-2

cdr3_nt: TGTGCCAGCAGTTATGAGTTCAATGGATTGGGTCTCTCCTCCTACGAGCAGTACTTC
cdr3_aa: CASSYEFNGLGLSSYEQYF
d_call: -
j_call: TRBJ2-7
clone_size: once
v_call: TRBV6-2/TRBV6-3

cdr3_nt: TGTGCCAACAGACAGGGGCCGACTAATGAAAAACTGTTTTTT
cdr3_aa: CANRQGPTNEKLFF
d_call: TRBD1
j_call: TRBJ1-4
clone_size: -
v_call: TRBV2

cdr3_nt: TGTGCCAGCAGCGTAAGGCCAGGGAGCCATAATGATGGCTACACCTTC
cdr3_aa: CASSVRPGSHNDGYTF
d_call: -
j_call: TRBJ1-2
clone_size: -
v_call: TRBV9

cdr3_nt: TGTGCCAGCAGCCCCCAACCCGACAGCCGACGGGAGCAGTACTTC
cdr3_aa: CASSPQPDSRREQYF
d_call: -
j_call: TRBJ2-7
clone_size: -
v_call: TRBV3-1/TRBV3-2

cdr3_nt: TGTGCCAGCAGTGATCCCGCCCGGACAGGGGTCTATGGCTACACCTTC
cdr3_aa: CASSDPARTGVYGYTF
d_call: TRBD1
j_call: TRBJ1-2
clone_size: -
v_call: TRBV6-1

cdr3_nt: TGTGCCAGCAGTTCTGGGGGTCGCGATACGCAGTATTTT
cdr3_aa: CASSSGGRDTQYF
d_call: -
j_call: TRBJ2-3
clone_size: -
v_call: TRBV28

cdr3_nt: TGTGCCAGCAGCCCGAAGGGACTATCAGTGACCCAGTACTTC
cdr3_aa: CASSPKGLSVTQYF
d_call: TRBD2
j_call: TRBJ2-5
clone_size: -
v_call: TRBV3-1/TRBV3-2

cdr3_nt: TGTGCCAGCAGTTACAGGGAGAACACCGGGGAGCTGTTTTTT
cdr3_aa: CASSYRENTGELFF
d_call: -
j_call: TRBJ2-2
clone_size: -
v_call: TRBV6-5

cdr3_nt: TGTGCCAGCAGCTTAGTAGGTCTGGGGGCATCCTCTGGAAACACCATATATTTT
cdr3_aa: CASSLVGLGASSGNTIYF
d_call: -
j_call: TRBJ1-3
clone_size: -
v_call: TRBV11-2

cdr3_nt: TGCAGCGTTGTTAGGTCAGGGTATGGCTACACCTTC
cdr3_aa: CSVVRSGYGYTF
d_call: -
j_call: TRBJ1-2
clone_size: -
v_call: TRBV29-1

cdr3_nt: TGTGCCAGCAGTTCGACAGGGAGCTCCTATAATTCACCCCTCCACTTT
cdr3_aa: CASSSTGSSYNSPLHF
d_call: TRBD1
j_call: TRBJ1-6
clone_size: -
v_call: TRBV6-5

cdr3_nt: TGTGCCAGCAGCCTCAACGGGGGTGGGACTACCTACAATGAGCAGTTCTTC
cdr3_aa: CASSLNGGGTTYNEQFF
d_call: TRBD2
j_call: TRBJ2-1
clone_size: -
v_call: TRBV3-1/TRBV3-2

cdr3_nt: TGTGCCAGTAGTATAGGACAACCATACGAGCAGTACTTC
cdr3_aa: CASSIGQPYEQYF
d_call: -
j_call: TRBJ2-7
clone_size: -
v_call: TRBV19

cdr3_nt: TGCGCCAGCAGCCAAGCGGCAGAGAGCACCTACGAGCAGTACTTC
cdr3_aa: CASSQAAESTYEQYF
d_call: -
j_call: TRBJ2-7
clone_size: -
v_call: TRBV4-1

cdr3_nt: TGTGCCAGCAGCCACCCCGGCAGAGGGGCTTGGGAGACCCAGTACTTC
cdr3_aa: CASSHPGRGAWETQYF
d_call: -
j_call: TRBJ2-5
clone_size: -
v_call: TRBV3-1/TRBV3-2

cdr3_nt: TGTGCCTGGGGACAGGGGCGATACGAGCAGTACTTC
cdr3_aa: CAWGQGRYEQYF
d_call: TRBD1
j_call: TRBJ2-7
clone_size: -
v_call: TRBV30

cdr3_nt: TGTGCCAGCAGCCAAGATCTCGGCTCTGGAAACACCATATATTTT
cdr3_aa: CASSQDLGSGNTIYF
d_call: -
j_call: TRBJ1-3
clone_size: -
v_call: TRBV3-1/TRBV3-2

cdr3_nt: TGTGCCAGCAGCAACGGACAGGAGCTGTTTTTT
cdr3_aa: CASSNGQELFF
d_call: -
j_call: TRBJ2-2
clone_size: -
v_call: TRBV5-4

cdr3_nt: TGTGCCAGCAGCCCACAACTAGACGGGAGTGGAAGAAATGAGCAGTTCTTC
cdr3_aa: CASSPQLDGSGRNEQFF
d_call: -
j_call: TRBJ2-1
clone_size: -
v_call: TRBV3-1/TRBV3-2

cdr3_nt: TGTGCCAGCAGTCCGCCGGGGGTAAGCAGTGAGCAGTTCTTC
cdr3_aa: CASSPPGVSSEQFF
d_call: -
j_call: TRBJ2-1
clone_size: -
v_call: TRBV28

cdr3_nt: TGTGCCAGCATTGAAGACGGCTATGGCTACACCTTC
cdr3_aa: CASIEDGYGYTF
d_call: -
j_call: TRBJ1-2
clone_size: -
v_call: TRBV28